This entry lists 14 T cell receptor beta chains sequenced from one sample in a study of early T cells in non-severe SARS-CoV-2 infection. TCRdb independently ran MiXCR on the 5' RACE reads; one entry per CDR3 protein. Among 35,000 to 45,000 distinct CDR3 sequences listed, approximately 9.1% were seen once. Sequencing was carried out using whole blood. The source is an adult who was a healthcare worker with PCR-confirmed SARS-CoV-2 infection or an uninfected control (not recorded which).

The DNA for the CDR3 is TGCAGTGCTAGGTACGCAGCGAACACTGAAGCTTTCTTT. This translates into CSARYAANTEAFF. J is TRBJ1-1 and V is TRBV20-1; no definite D call. V lost 3 bases to trimming and J lost 1 base, with 9 bases between them. Germline assignment: CDR1 DFQATT and CDR2 SNEGSKA (reference sequence). The CDR3 is 13 residues long.

In this sample, this clonotype turned up a few times. The V call is TRBV9, the J call TRBJ2-1; 8 bases align to TRBD1. The V gene end was trimmed by 3 bases and the J gene end by 4 bases; junction bases not matched to a gene: 9. There are 16 residues in the CDR3. Germline CDR1 reads SGDLS; CDR2 reads YYNGEE. CDR3 bases: TGTGCCAGCAGCGACCTCAGACAGGGGCGGTACAATGAGCAGTTCTTC. Protein sequence: CASSDLRQGRYNEQFF.

The table lists this clonotype with a few counts. The rearrangement links TRBV11-2 to TRBJ2-5; 9 bases line up with TRBD2. The CDR3 spans 14 residues. The germline gives CDR1 SGHAT, CDR2 FQNNGV. The V gene end was trimmed by 5 bases and the J gene end by 4 bases; junction bases not matched to a gene: 5. The CDR3 spells CASSPRLAVETQYF. DNA for the CDR3: TGTGCCAGCAGCCCCCGACTAGCGGTAGAGACCCAGTACTTC.

This clonotype was counted many times. The chain recombines TRBV28 with TRBJ1-5, with TRBD1 matching over 10 bases. The CDR3 has 16 residues. The trim removed 7 bases at V and 6 bases at J, leaving 12 bases unmatched. Germline loops: CDR1 MDHEN, CDR2 SYDVKM. Written as DNA, the CDR3 is TGTGCCAGCACCTCGTTAGACAGGGGGCTCGGTCAGCCCCAGCATTTT. Its protein product is CASTSLDRGLGQPQHF. Filled out from reference TRBV28 and TRBJ1-5, the complete variable domain reads DVKVTQSSRYLVKRTGEKVFLECVQDMDHENMFWYRQDPGLGLRLIYFSYDVKMKEKGDIPEGYSVSREKKERFSLILESASTNQTSMYLCASTSLDRGLGQPQHFGDGTRLSIL.

The rearrangement uses TRBV28 and TRBJ1-2, with D maybe TRBD1 (5 bases). The V gene lost 3 bases and the J gene lost 6 bases, with 23 bases spanning the gap. The CDR3 spans 17 residues. The germline V gene encodes CDR1 MDHEN and CDR2 SYDVKM. CDR3 in amino acids: CASSFAGLGRVRNGYTF. In nucleotides, the CDR3 is TGTGCCAGCAGTTTTGCCGGCCTTGGCAGGGTAAGGAATGGCTACACCTTC.

The V call is TRBV24-1, the J call TRBJ2-5; tentatively, D is TRBD2 (5 bases). Per germline, CDR1 KGHDR and CDR2 SFDVKD. The CDR3 length is 14 residues. The V end lost 2 bases, the J end lost 4 bases, and 10 bases lay between the germline ends. CDR3 sequence reads: CATSDSGVRETQYF. In nucleotides, the CDR3 is TGTGCCACCAGTGATTCCGGGGTAAGAGAGACCCAGTACTTC.

This clonotype has ten or more counts. The chain combines TRBV29-1 with TRBJ2-7; D might be TRBD1 (6 bases). This CDR3 has 12 amino acids. Germline V gene sequence: CDR1 SQVTM, CDR2 ANQGSEA. Trimming took off 7 bases at V and 3 bases at J, with 13 bases between the two ends. CDR3 region: CSDPQGVYEQYF. The CDR3 coding sequence is TGCAGCGACCCACAGGGTGTCTACGAGCAGTACTTC.

Many counts were recorded for this clonotype. CDR3 bases: TGTGCCATCAGGGGGGTGGGCGAGCAGTACTTC. Encoded protein: CAIRGVGEQYF. J is TRBJ2-7 and V is TRBV10-3; D might be TRBD1 or TRBD2, each matching 5 bases. The CDR3 is made up of 11 amino acids. CDR1 is ENHRY and CDR2 is SYGVKD in the germline V gene. Between the trimmed V and J ends, which lost 6 bases and 6 bases, there was a span of 9 bases.

This clonotype was counted at least ten times. This chain joins TRBV20-1 and TRBJ1-2; D may be TRBD1 (5 bases). The length of the CDR3 is 13 residues. V lost 7 bases to trimming and J lost 2 bases, with 14 bases between them. Germline CDR1 reads DFQATT; CDR2 reads SNEGSKA (reference sequence). CDR3 sequence: CSVRNRKNYGYTF. The CDR3 DNA reads as TGCAGTGTAAGGAACAGGAAAAACTATGGCTACACCTTC.

This clonotype turned up a few times. V usage is TRBV15 and J usage is TRBJ1-4; D remains unclear. Germline values: CDR1 LNHNV, CDR2 YYDKDF (reference sequence). The CDR3 covers 16 residues. The V and J ends lost 0 bases and 0 bases respectively, with 8 bases between them. DNA for the CDR3: TGTGCCACCAGCAGAGAGCTCAGTTCAACTAATGAAAAACTGTTTTTT. Its protein product is CATSRELSSTNEKLFF. The entire variable domain, with the rest obtained from reference TRBV15 and TRBJ1-4, is as follows: DAMVIQNPRYQVTQFGKPVTLSCSQTLNHNVMYWYQQKSSQAPKLLFHYYDKDFNNEADTPDNFQSRRPNTSFCFLDIRSPGLGDTAMYLCATSRELSSTNEKLFFGSGTQLSVL.

Ten or more counts support this clonotype. V usage is TRBV25-1 and J usage is TRBJ2-7; TRBD1 is a possible D gene (5 bases). The germline gives CDR1 MGHDK, CDR2 SYGVNS. There are 15 residues in the CDR3. Trimming cost V 1 base and J 0 bases, with 10 bases left between them. In nucleotides, the CDR3 is TGTGCCAGCAGTGAATCGGCAGGGCCCTCCTACGAGCAGTACTTC. This sequence encodes CASSESAGPSYEQYF.

The sample holds many counts of this clonotype. This chain uses TRBV3-1 with TRBJ2-1; no definite D call. This CDR3 has 12 residues. Trimming stripped 0 bases from V and 10 bases from J, with 7 bases between. In germline, CDR1 is LGHDT, CDR2 YNNKEL (reference sequence). The CDR3 bases are TGTGCCAGCAGCCAAGATCATTCCGAGCAGTTCTTC. It specifies CASSQDHSEQFF.

The V call is TRBV20-1, the J call TRBJ1-6; TRBD1 agrees at 7 bases. CDR1 is DFQATT and CDR2 is SNEGSKA in the germline V gene (reference sequence). The CDR3 covers 14 residues. J lost 9 bases, V lost 3 bases, and 8 bases had no gene match. The CDR3 DNA reads as TGCAGTGCTAGTCAACAGGGGCCTGGTTCACCCCTCCACTTT. It is translated as CSASQQGPGSPLHF.

The chain links TRBV2 to TRBJ2-5, with D hard to call. Looked up from germline, CDR1 is SNHLY and CDR2 is FYNNEI. The CDR3 is 14 residues long. V gave up 7 bases and J gave up 5 bases, with 17 bases separating them. The CDR3 loop is CASIGKGNSETQYF. The CDR3 bases are TGTGCCAGCATCGGAAAGGGAAACTCGGAGACCCAGTACTTC. Complete variable domain (other parts from reference TRBV2 and TRBJ2-5): EPEVTQTPSHQVTQMGQEVILRCVPISNHLYFYWYRQILGQKVEFLVSFYNNEISEKSEIFDDQFSVERPDGSNFTLKIRSTKLEDSAMYFCASIGKGNSETQYFGPGTRLLVL.